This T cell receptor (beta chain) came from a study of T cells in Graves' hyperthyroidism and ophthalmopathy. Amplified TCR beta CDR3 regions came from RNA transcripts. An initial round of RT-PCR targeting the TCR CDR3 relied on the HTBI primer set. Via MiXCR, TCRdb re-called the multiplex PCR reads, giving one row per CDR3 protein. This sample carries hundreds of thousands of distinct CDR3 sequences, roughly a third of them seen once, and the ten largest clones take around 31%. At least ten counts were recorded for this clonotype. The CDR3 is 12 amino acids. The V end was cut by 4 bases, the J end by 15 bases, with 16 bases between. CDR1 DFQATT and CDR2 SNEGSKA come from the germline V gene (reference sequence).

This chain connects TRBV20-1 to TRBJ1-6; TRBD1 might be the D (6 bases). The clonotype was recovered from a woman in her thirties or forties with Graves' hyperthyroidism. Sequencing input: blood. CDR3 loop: CSAKWGGYGLHF. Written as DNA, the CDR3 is TGCAGTGCTAAGTGGGGGGGCTACGGCCTCCACTTT.